The 21 T cell receptor beta chains below come from one sample, sequenced in a study of T cell changes during pregnancy in multiple sclerosis. Some clones are missing from TCRdb's copy, which holds only in-frame ones; the method was immunoSEQ multiplex PCR. The sample holds 40,000 to 50,000 clones, roughly 90% seen once. This material consisted of CD4+ T cells from peripheral blood mononuclear cells, taken before pregnancy. The origin of the receptors is a female donor with multiple sclerosis, enrolled in a pregnancy study.

The rearrangement uses TRBV6-1 and TRBJ1-5; D is undetermined. The CDR3 runs to 16 residues. Germline V gives CDR1 MNHNS, CDR2 SASEGT. V lost 2 bases to trimming and J lost 0 bases, with 11 bases between them. CDR3 coding DNA: TGTGCCAGCAGTGAAATAGAAGCGTATAGCAATCAGCCCCAGCATTTT. The encoded protein is CASSEIEAYSNQPQHF.

V gene TRBV7-3 combines with J gene TRBJ2-1, with D possibly matching TRBD1 (5 bases). This CDR3 spans 16 amino acids. Per the germline V gene, CDR1 is SGHTA and CDR2 is FQGTGA. Trimming removed 3 bases from V and 0 bases from J, with 12 bases in between. CDR3 protein: CASSLEGADSYNEQFF. The DNA for the CDR3 is TGTGCCAGCAGCTTGGAAGGGGCCGACTCCTACAATGAGCAGTTCTTC. Full variable domain (outside the CDR3, taken from reference TRBV7-3 and TRBJ2-1): GAGVSQTPSNKVTEKGKYVELRCDPISGHTALYWYRQSLGQGPEFLIYFQGTGAADDSGLPNDRFFAVRPEGSVSTLKIQRTERGDSAVYLCASSLEGADSYNEQFFGPGTRLTVL.

The chain has TRBV7-2 and TRBJ2-7, with 8 bases that match TRBD1. V lost 7 bases to trimming and J lost 0 bases; unmatched junction nucleotides: 8. Germline lookup yields CDR1 SGHTA and CDR2 FQGNSA. This CDR3 is built from 15 residues. The CDR3 loop reads CASNPTGGSSYEQYF. In nucleotides, the CDR3 is TGTGCCAGCAACCCTACAGGGGGAAGCTCCTACGAGCAGTACTTC.

The J gene is TRBJ1-5, the V gene TRBV18; D possibly corresponds to TRBD1 (6 bases). Trimming stripped 2 bases from V and 2 bases from J, with 10 bases between. The CDR3 extends over 15 amino acids. Germline V gene data show CDR1 as KGHSH and CDR2 as LQKENI. Written as DNA, the CDR3 is TGTGCCAGCTCACCAAAGGCAGGGGGCAATCAGCCCCAGCATTTT. Amino acid sequence: CASSPKAGGNQPQHF.

V gene TRBV10-3 combines with J gene TRBJ2-2, with D maybe TRBD1 (5 bases). The CDR3 covers 15 residues. The V gene's germline CDR1 is ENHRY and CDR2 SYGVKD. The ends were cut back, 2 bases at V and 7 bases at J, with 14 bases in the middle. The CDR3 DNA sequence: TGTGCCATCAGTGAGCCTCAGGGTAGGGGCGGGGAGCTGTTTTTT. This codes for CAISEPQGRGGELFF.

This clone was recorded only once. The rearrangement links TRBV10-3 to TRBJ2-1, with D unresolved. The CDR3 spans 13 residues. Germline-derived CDR1 and CDR2 are ENHRY and SYGVKD. V lost 0 bases, J lost 4 bases, and 4 bases lay in between. CDR3 bases: TGTGCCATCAGTGAGTCTCAGTACAATGAGCAGTTCTTC. It codes for CAISESQYNEQFF.

The chain employs TRBV28 and TRBJ2-4, with a possible D match to TRBD1 (5 bases). Germline lookup yields CDR1 MDHEN and CDR2 SYDVKM. There are 16 residues in the CDR3. V shed 7 bases and J shed 2 bases, with 18 bases lying between them. The CDR3 loop is CASMGLRLPTKNIQYF. CDR3 bases: TGTGCCAGCATGGGGCTGCGCCTACCGACCAAAAACATTCAGTACTTC.

This chain uses TRBV19 with TRBJ1-3; tentatively, D is TRBD1 (6 bases). Germline assignment: CDR1 LNHDA and CDR2 SQIVND (reference sequence). This CDR3 is 17 amino acids long. In nucleotides, the CDR3 is TGTGCTAATAGTACCGTCGTGGGCCAGGGGACAGGAAACACCATATATTTT. Translating it yields CANSTVVGQGTGNTIYF. The full variable domain, completed using reference TRBV19 and TRBJ1-3, is DGGITQSPKYLFRKEGQNVTLSCEQNLNHDAMYWYRQDPGQGLRLIYYSQIVNDFQKGDIAEGYSVSREKKESFPLTVTSAQKNPTAFYLCANSTVVGQGTGNTIYFGEGSWLTVV.

This chain links TRBV10-2 with TRBJ2-7; 15 bases map to TRBD2. V shed 7 bases, J shed 7 bases, and the junction held 8 bases outside the gene matches. The germline V gene has CDR1 WSHSY and CDR2 SAAADI. The CDR3 is 15 amino acids. The CDR3 region is CASKGLAGGPWEQYF. The CDR3, as DNA: TGCGCCAGCAAGGGACTAGCGGGAGGCCCCTGGGAGCAGTACTTC.

This chain joins TRBV4-1 and TRBJ2-1; 7 bases map to TRBD1. The CDR3 length is 16 residues. Germline lookup yields CDR1 MGHRA and CDR2 YSYEKL. V lost 0 bases to trimming and J lost 2 bases; unmatched junction nucleotides: 4. For the CDR3, the DNA is TGCGCCAGCAGCCAAGATCCAGGGGGACCCTACAATGAGCAGTTCTTC. Protein sequence: CASSQDPGGPYNEQFF.

The V gene is TRBV6-6, the J gene TRBJ1-5; TRBD1 might be the D (6 bases). V was pared by 2 bases and J by 5 bases, with 13 bases between. CDR1 MNHNY and CDR2 SVGAGI come from the germline V gene (reference sequence). The CDR3 runs 15 residues. CDR3 DNA: TGTGCCAGCAGTTACGGGAGACAGGCCCATCAGCCCCAGCATTTT. This sequence encodes CASSYGRQAHQPQHF.

This clone occurred a few times. This rearrangement joins TRBV14 to TRBJ1-1; D is possibly TRBD1 (5 bases). The CDR3 has 13 amino acids. V was shortened by 4 bases and J by 11 bases, with 17 bases between the two germline ends. Germline V gives CDR1 SGHDN, CDR2 FVKESK. The CDR3 here is CASSRYPGTRAFF. Here the CDR3 DNA reads TGTGCCAGCAGCCGATACCCGGGGACTCGGGCTTTCTTT.

The chain joins TRBV7-2 to TRBJ2-2, with D hard to call. This CDR3 region has 14 residues. With 5 bases removed from V and 6 bases from J, the gap between germline ends came to 13 bases. The germline V gene encodes CDR1 SGHTA and CDR2 FQGNSA. The CDR3 loop is CASSPLISAGELFF. In DNA, the CDR3 is TGTGCCAGCAGCCCCCTAATAAGCGCCGGGGAGCTGTTTTTT.

The chain joins TRBV10-3 to TRBJ1-2; perhaps TRBD1 as D (6 bases). V was trimmed by 5 bases and J by 3 bases, leaving 13 bases between them. There are 14 residues in the CDR3. Germline lookup yields CDR1 ENHRY and CDR2 SYGVKD. The CDR3 protein is CAISKQGEDYGYTF. The CDR3 DNA follows: TGTGCCATCAGTAAACAGGGTGAGGACTATGGCTACACCTTC.

The chain carries TRBV13 and TRBJ2-4; the D gene is possibly TRBD2 (5 bases). V lost 5 bases and J lost 0, with 8 bases in between. CDR1 and CDR2 from the germline V gene are PRHDT and FYEKMQ (reference sequence). The CDR3 loop spans 14 amino acids. The CDR3 DNA is TGTGCCAGCAGCGCGGGTGTAGCCAAAAACATTCAGTACTTC. Residues: CASSAGVAKNIQYF.

V gene TRBV7-3 combines with J gene TRBJ2-1; perhaps TRBD2 as D (5 bases). Germline V gene sequence: CDR1 SGHTA, CDR2 FQGTGA. The ends were cut back, 2 bases at V and 8 bases at J, with 16 bases in the middle. The CDR3 totals 15 residues. CDR3 DNA sequence: TGTGCCAGCAGCTTAGGTAGCGTGCCGCCGGATGAGCAGTTCTTC. This encodes CASSLGSVPPDEQFF.

V and J are TRBV9 and TRBJ2-1, with TRBD2 matching 7 bases. The V and J ends lost 0 bases and 1 base, in that order; junction bases with no gene match: 1. Germline V gene data show CDR1 as SGDLS and CDR2 as YYNGEE. This CDR3 spans 15 amino acids. For the CDR3, the DNA is TGTGCCAGCAGCGTAGGGGGGGGATCCTACAATGAGCAGTTCTTC. Translated, it gives CASSVGGGSYNEQFF.

The rearrangement joins TRBV5-1 to TRBJ2-7; D ambiguous. Germline CDR1 reads SGHRS; CDR2 reads YFSETQ. Trimming pared 5 bases from V and 3 bases from J, leaving 15 bases between. This CDR3 is built from 14 residues. For the CDR3, the DNA is TGCGCCAGCAGGCCCGGAGTTGCGGTCTACGAGCAGTACTTC. Its protein product is CASRPGVAVYEQYF.

This rearrangement joins TRBV6-1 to TRBJ1-1; D remains unclear. The CDR3 runs 14 residues. The germline V gene encodes CDR1 MNHNS and CDR2 SASEGT. Trimming removed 7 bases from V and 0 bases from J, with 12 bases in between. The CDR3 region has the DNA TGTGCCAGCACCCGACTGAACATGAACACTGAAGCTTTCTTT. Amino acids: CASTRLNMNTEAFF.

CDR3 in amino acids: CSVGVSGSGNEQYF. CDR3 bases: TGCAGCGTTGGGGTTAGCGGGAGCGGCAACGAGCAGTACTTC. The genes are TRBV29-1 and TRBJ2-7; TRBD2 matches at 9 bases. The CDR3 runs to 14 residues. The germline V gene encodes CDR1 SQVTM and CDR2 ANQGSEA. V lost 4 bases to trimming and J lost 5 bases; unmatched junction nucleotides: 9.

V is TRBV5-5 and J is TRBJ1-1; no definite D call. Trimming took 1 base from V and 2 from J, leaving 9 bases between them. The CDR3 loop spans 14 amino acids. CDR1 SGHKS and CDR2 YYEKEE come from the germline V gene (reference sequence). CDR3 sequence (DNA): TGTGCCAGCAGCTTGATGCGGGGAAACACTGAAGCTTTCTTT. Its translation: CASSLMRGNTEAFF. The complete variable domain, with remaining parts taken from reference TRBV5-5 and TRBJ1-1, reads DAGVTQSPTHLIKTRGQQVTLRCSPISGHKSVSWYQQVLGQGPQFIFQYYEKEERGRGNFPDRFSARQFPNYSSELNVNALLLGDSALYLCASSLMRGNTEAFFGQGTRLTVV.